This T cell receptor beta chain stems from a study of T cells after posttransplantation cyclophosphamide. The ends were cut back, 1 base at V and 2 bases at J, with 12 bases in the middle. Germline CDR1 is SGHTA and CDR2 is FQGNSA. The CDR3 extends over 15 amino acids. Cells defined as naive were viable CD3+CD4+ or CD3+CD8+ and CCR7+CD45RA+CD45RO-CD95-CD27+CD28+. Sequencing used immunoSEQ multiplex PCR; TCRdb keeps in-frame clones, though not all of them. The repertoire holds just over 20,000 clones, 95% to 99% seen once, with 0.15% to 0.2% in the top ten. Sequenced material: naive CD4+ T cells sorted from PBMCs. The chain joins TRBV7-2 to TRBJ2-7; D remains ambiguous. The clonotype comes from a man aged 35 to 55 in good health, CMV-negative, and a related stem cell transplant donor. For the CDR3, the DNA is TGTGCCAGCAGCTTAGTACTTTCCGGAGCCTACGAGCAGTACTTC. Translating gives CASSLVLSGAYEQYF.